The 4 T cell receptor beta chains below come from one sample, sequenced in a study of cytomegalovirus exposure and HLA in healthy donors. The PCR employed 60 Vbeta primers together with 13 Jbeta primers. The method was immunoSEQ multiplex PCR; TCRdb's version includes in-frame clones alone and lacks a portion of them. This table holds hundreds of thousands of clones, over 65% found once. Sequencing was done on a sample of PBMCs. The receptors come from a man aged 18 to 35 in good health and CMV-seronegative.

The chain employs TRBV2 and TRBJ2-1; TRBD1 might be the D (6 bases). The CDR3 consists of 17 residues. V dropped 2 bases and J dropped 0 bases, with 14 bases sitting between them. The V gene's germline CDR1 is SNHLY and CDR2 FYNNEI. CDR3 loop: CASSEWGHRSSYNEQFF. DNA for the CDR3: TGTGCCAGCAGTGAATGGGGGCACAGATCCTCCTACAATGAGCAGTTCTTC. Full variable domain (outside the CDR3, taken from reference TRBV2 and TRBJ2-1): EPEVTQTPSHQVTQMGQEVILRCVPISNHLYFYWYRQILGQKVEFLVSFYNNEISEKSEIFDDQFSVERPDGSNFTLKIRSTKLEDSAMYFCASSEWGHRSSYNEQFFGPGTRLTVL.

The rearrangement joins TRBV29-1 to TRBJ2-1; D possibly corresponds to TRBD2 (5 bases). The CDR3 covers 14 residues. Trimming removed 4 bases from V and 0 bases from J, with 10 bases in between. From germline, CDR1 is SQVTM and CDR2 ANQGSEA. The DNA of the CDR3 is TGCAGCGTTGTTACGGCGGGCTCCTACAATGAGCAGTTCTTC. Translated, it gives CSVVTAGSYNEQFF.

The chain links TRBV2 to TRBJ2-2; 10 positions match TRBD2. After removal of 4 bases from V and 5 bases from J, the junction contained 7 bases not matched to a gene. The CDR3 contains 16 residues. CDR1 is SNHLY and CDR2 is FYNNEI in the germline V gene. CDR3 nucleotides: TGTGCCAGCAGTGTCCCTAGCGGGAGTAGGACCGGGGAGCTGTTTTTT. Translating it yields CASSVPSGSRTGELFF.

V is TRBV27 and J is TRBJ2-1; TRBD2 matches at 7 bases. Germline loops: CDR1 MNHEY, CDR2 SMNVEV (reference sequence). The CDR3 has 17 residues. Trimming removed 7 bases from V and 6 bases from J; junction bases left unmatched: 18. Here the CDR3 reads CASIGLREGRARNEQFF. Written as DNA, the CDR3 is TGTGCCAGCATCGGGTTGAGGGAGGGCCGGGCTCGCAATGAGCAGTTCTTC.